These T cell receptor beta chains were read from a single sample in a study of identical twins. TCRdb re-called the 5' RACE reads through MiXCR, storing one row per CDR3 protein. The sample lists around 490,000 distinct CDR3 sequences, about a fifth occurring once. The sample was also reused in another study, on yellow fever vaccine responses in identical twins.

The material sequenced was CD4+ T cells sorted from blood. These TCRs come from a woman between 18 and 30 years old in good health. CDR3s include the opening cysteine and the closing phenylalanine or tryptophan. The order of the fields is J gene, D gene, clone size, V gene, CDR3 DNA, CDR3 protein. A D gene is named only where the DNA matches it firmly. Size is omitted from some rows. Given values are once, few, many or a class for expanded clones.

TRBJ2-1,TRBD2,-,TRBV20-1,TGCAGTGCTAGAGATCTAGGGCGGGAGGGCTCCTACAATGAGCAGTTCTTC,CSARDLGREGSYNEQFF
TRBJ2-5,TRBD1,-,TRBV5-1,TGCGCCAGCCTCCCAACAGGGGAAGAGACCCAGTACTTC,CASLPTGEETQYF
TRBJ2-7,TRBD2,-,TRBV6-1,TGTGCCAGCAGCCCGCGGACTAGCGGGAACTACGAGCAGTACTTC,CASSPRTSGNYEQYF
TRBJ2-3,-,-,TRBV10-3,TGTGCCATCAGTGAGGCTGCGCACACTAGCACAGATACGCAGTATTTT,CAISEAAHTSTDTQYF
TRBJ2-5,TRBD1,-,TRBV24-1,TGTGCCACCAGGGGGACAGGGGGCGGAGAGACCCAGTACTTC,CATRGTGGGETQYF
TRBJ2-7,-,-,TRBV10-3,TGTGCCATCAGGGCTAGCGCCTACTCCTACGAGCAGTACTTC,CAIRASAYSYEQYF
TRBJ2-3,-,many,TRBV7-2,TGTGCCAGCCGCCTGGTTACAGATACGCAGTATTTT,CASRLVTDTQYF
TRBJ2-2,TRBD2,-,TRBV11-2,TGTGCCAGCAGCTTATCGGCGGGGGGGCATCTTGCCGGGGAGCTGTTTTTT,CASSLSAGGHLAGELFF
TRBJ2-2,TRBD2,-,TRBV7-9,TGTGCCAGCAGCTTTCCCAGCGGGGGGACCGGGGAGCTGTTTTTT,CASSFPSGGTGELFF
TRBJ1-6,-,few,TRBV5-6,TGTGCCAGCAGCTTGGGTTGGATGTCCTATAATTCACCCCTCCACTTT,CASSLGWMSYNSPLHF
TRBJ1-6,-,-,TRBV12-3/TRBV12-4,TGTGCCAGCAGTTTGAGGAGGGAGTATTCACCCCTCCACTTT,CASSLRREYSPLHF
TRBJ1-1,-,-,TRBV3-1,TGTGCCAGCAGCCCAGGGTCCAGGACTGAAGCTTTCTTT,CASSPGSRTEAFF
TRBJ2-3,TRBD1,-,TRBV29-1,TGCAGCGTGGGGACAGGGACCTCTAGCACAGATACGCAGTATTTT,CSVGTGTSSTDTQYF
TRBJ2-3,-,-,TRBV29-1,TGCAGCGTTGGGTCAGATACGCAGTATTTT,CSVGSDTQYF
TRBJ2-3,-,-,TRBV28,TGTGCCAGCAGTGGAGAGAGGGCCTGGGTAGATACGCAGTATTTT,CASSGERAWVDTQYF
TRBJ1-6,-,few,TRBV20-1,TGCAGTGCGGCGTGGGTAGGGAACAATTCACCCCTCCACTTT,CSAAWVGNNSPLHF
TRBJ2-1,-,few,TRBV12-3/TRBV12-4,TGTGCCAGCAGTCAATTCCGCTATGAGCAGTTCTTC,CASSQFRYEQFF
TRBJ2-7,TRBD2,few,TRBV9,TGTGCCAGCAGCGTAGAGGGAACTAGCGGGAGACTGTACTTC,CASSVEGTSGRLYF
TRBJ1-6,-,few,TRBV12-3/TRBV12-4,TGTGCCAGCAGTTTGCGATTTGAGACAGGCAATTCACCCCTCCACTTT,CASSLRFETGNSPLHF
TRBJ1-5,-,few,TRBV14,TGTGCCAGCAGCCCAGGACCTGGGGGCAATCAGCCCCAGCATTTT,CASSPGPGGNQPQHF
TRBJ2-7,-,-,TRBV29-1,TGCAGCGTGCTCCAGTCTGGGGGGAGCTCCTACGAGCAGTACTTC,CSVLQSGGSSYEQYF
TRBJ1-2,-,few,TRBV20-1,TGCAGTGCTTCGGGCCCCGCCAACTATGGCTACACCTTC,CSASGPANYGYTF
TRBJ2-3,TRBD1,many,TRBV6-5,TGTGCCAGCAGTTACGCCGGGACAGTGGGCACAGATACGCAGTATTTT,CASSYAGTVGTDTQYF
TRBJ2-5,-,few,TRBV5-1,TGCGCCAGCAGCCTGGAGGGTCGGGAACAAGAGACCCAGTACTTC,CASSLEGREQETQYF
TRBJ1-2,TRBD1,few,TRBV24-1,TGTGCCACCAGTGACTCCGGACAGGGGAACTATGGCTACACCTTC,CATSDSGQGNYGYTF
TRBJ2-1,TRBD2,-,TRBV29-1,TGCAGCGTTCTTCGACTAGCGGGAGCCGAGCAGTTCTTC,CSVLRLAGAEQFF
TRBJ2-1,-,once,TRBV20-1,TGCAGTGGAACGAGGGACACTGACAATGAGCAGTTCTTC,CSGTRDTDNEQFF
TRBJ1-5,TRBD1,few,TRBV20-1,TGCAGTGCGAGACAGGGGTTGGTTCAGCCCCAGCATTTT,CSARQGLVQPQHF
TRBJ2-2,-,-,TRBV9,TGTGCCAGCAGCGTAGGAAGGGTTAACACCGGGGAGCTGTTTTTT,CASSVGRVNTGELFF
TRBJ2-2,-,-,TRBV7-9,TGTGCCAGCAGCTTACAGGATGGGGCAACCGGGGAGCTGTTTTTT,CASSLQDGATGELFF
TRBJ2-3,-,many,TRBV12-3/TRBV12-4,TGTGCCAGCAGTCTCGGACTCGTGTGGACAGATACGCAGTATTTT,CASSLGLVWTDTQYF
TRBJ2-2,-,-,TRBV24-1,TGTGCCACCAGTGATTCTCTAGCGACGAACACCGGGGAGCTGTTTTTT,CATSDSLATNTGELFF
TRBJ1-1,TRBD1,-,TRBV18,TGTGCCAGCTCACCAGGACAGGGGCGAGGGAGTACTGAAGCTTTCTTT,CASSPGQGRGSTEAFF
TRBJ2-1,-,-,TRBV5-1,TGCGCCAGCAGCTCTGGTGGGGGGAACCACAATGAGCAGTTCTTC,CASSSGGGNHNEQFF
TRBJ2-7,TRBD2,-,TRBV7-8,TGTGCCAGCAGCTTAGGGGGGACTAGCGTATCCTACGAGCAGTACTTC,CASSLGGTSVSYEQYF
TRBJ2-5,-,few,TRBV2,TGTGCCAGCAGTGATATCTATTCTCGGACCCAGTACTTC,CASSDIYSRTQYF
TRBJ1-3,-,few,TRBV12-3/TRBV12-4,TGTGCCAGCAGTTTATTAGGGAGCGCTGGAAACACCATATATTTT,CASSLLGSAGNTIYF
TRBJ2-1,TRBD1,few,TRBV5-1,TGCGCCAGCAGCTCGGACAGGGCCGGACTCAATGAGCAGTTCTTC,CASSSDRAGLNEQFF
TRBJ1-5,-,-,TRBV7-9,TGTGCCAGCAGCAGTAGGGATCAGCCCCAGCATTTT,CASSSRDQPQHF